One sample yielded the 9 T cell receptor beta chains listed below, sequenced in a study of cytomegalovirus exposure and HLA in healthy donors. PCR amplification relied on 60 Vbeta primers (plus 13 Jbeta primers). Assay: immunoSEQ multiplex PCR; the TCRdb copy retains only in-frame clones and omits some. The sample lists about 94,000 clones; around 66% were seen once. Sequenced sample: PBMCs. The receptors here all came from a young man in good health and CMV-seronegative.

This clone was seen a single time. The V gene is TRBV13, the J gene TRBJ2-7; D possibly corresponds to TRBD1 (6 bases). CDR3 size: 15 residues. V was pared by 2 bases and J by 0 bases, with 11 bases between. Germline V gene lookup returns CDR1 PRHDT and CDR2 FYEKMQ (reference sequence). The CDR3, as DNA: TGTGCCAGCAGCTTAAAACAGGGAATCTCCTACGAGCAGTACTTC. It specifies CASSLKQGISYEQYF.

V is TRBV4-2 and J is TRBJ2-2, with 7 bases that match TRBD1. This CDR3 is 14 amino acids long. V was clipped by 4 bases and J by 6 bases; unmatched bases: 5. Germline values: CDR1 LGHNA, CDR2 YNFKEQ. This CDR3 reads CASSLHRGPGELFF. CDR3 nucleotide sequence: TGTGCCAGCAGCCTACACAGGGGACCCGGGGAGCTGTTTTTT.

This chain connects TRBV4-2 to TRBJ2-2; 11 bases line up with TRBD2. The V and J ends lost 4 bases and 2 bases, in that order; junction bases with no gene match: 3. Germline-derived CDR1 and CDR2 are LGHNA and YNFKEQ. This CDR3 is built from 16 residues. CDR3: CASSPLAGGNTGELFF. The CDR3 DNA reads TGTGCCAGCAGCCCTCTAGCGGGGGGAAACACCGGGGAGCTGTTTTTT.

The genes are TRBV29-1 and TRBJ2-7, with TRBD1 matching 9 bases. This CDR3 spans 15 amino acids. Germline V gene lookup returns CDR1 SQVTM and CDR2 ANQGSEA. J lost 2 bases, V lost 0 bases, and 5 bases had no gene match. CDR3 in amino acids: CSVEDRGTGPYEQYF. The CDR3 DNA reads as TGCAGCGTTGAAGATCGGGGGACAGGGCCCTACGAGCAGTACTTC.

By share, this clone counts as medium-sized. This chain joins TRBV25-1 and TRBJ1-3; 8 positions agree with TRBD1. V shed 1 base and J 1 base; nucleotides not matched to a gene: 6. The V gene's germline CDR1 is MGHDK and CDR2 SYGVNS. This CDR3 has 17 amino acids. The CDR3 DNA reads as TGTGCCAGCAGTGAATCCCCCCAGGGGGCATCTGGAAACACCATATATTTT. This translates into CASSESPQGASGNTIYF. Together with reference TRBV25-1 and TRBJ1-3, the CDR3 gives the full variable domain: EADIYQTPRYLVIGTGKKITLECSQTMGHDKMYWYQQDPGMELHLIHYSYGVNSTEKGDLSSESTVSRIRTEHFPLTLESARPSHTSQYLCASSESPQGASGNTIYFGEGSWLTVV.

V gene TRBV19 combines with J gene TRBJ1-2; perhaps TRBD1 as D (5 bases). This CDR3 spans 13 amino acids. Germline V gene sequence: CDR1 LNHDA, CDR2 SQIVND (reference sequence). V was clipped by 5 bases and J by 1 base, with 8 bases between them. CDR3 residues: CASSYRNNYGYTF. CDR3 nucleotides: TGTGCCAGTAGTTACAGGAATAACTATGGCTACACCTTC.

The rearrangement uses TRBV7-2 and TRBJ2-7; D is ambiguous. The CDR3 has 15 residues. V dropped 1 base and J dropped 0 bases, with 10 bases sitting between them. From germline, CDR1 is SGHTA and CDR2 FQGNSA. The CDR3 spells CASSLVSTDSYEQYF. In DNA form, the CDR3 reads TGTGCCAGCAGCTTAGTGAGCACCGACTCCTACGAGCAGTACTTC.

The J gene is TRBJ2-5, the V gene TRBV4-1; 9 positions agree with TRBD2. The germline V gene has CDR1 MGHRA and CDR2 YSYEKL. V was pared by 0 bases and J by 2 bases, with 7 bases of the junction left unmatched. This CDR3 spans 17 amino acids. The CDR3 protein is CASSQDRRLAVQETQYF. The DNA of the CDR3 is TGCGCCAGCAGCCAAGATAGGAGACTAGCGGTACAAGAGACCCAGTACTTC.

The chain combines TRBV6-5 with TRBJ1-3; no clear D gene. The V end lost 5 bases, the J end lost 10 bases, and 9 bases lay between the germline ends. This CDR3 has 11 residues. From germline, CDR1 is MNHEY and CDR2 SVGAGI. CDR3 region: CASSTLNTIYF. DNA for the CDR3: TGTGCCAGCAGTACGCTAAATACCATATATTTT.